The 20 T cell receptor beta chains in this list originate from one sample, sequenced in a study of patients and donors after allogeneic stem cell transplantation. Each CDR3 protein is one row after TCRdb ran MiXCR on the RT-PCR reads. The repertoire holds approximately 200,000 distinct CDR3 sequences, with around two fifths as singletons. Sequenced input: blood, either unsorted or a sorted T cell fraction (not recorded which). The source of these receptors is a human donor who was either an allogeneic HSCT recipient or a stem cell or donor lymphocyte infusion donor (not recorded which). It is not recorded whose cells these are; they may come from a transplant donor.

V gene TRBV4-3 combines with J gene TRBJ2-4; D is ambiguous. Germline CDR1 is LGHNA and CDR2 is YSLEER. The ends were cut back, 4 bases at V and 0 bases at J, with 16 bases in the middle. The CDR3 is made up of 17 amino acids. The CDR3 region is CASSPTIPGLAKNIQYF. CDR3 in DNA: TGCGCCAGCAGCCCTACAATACCCGGATTAGCCAAAAACATTCAGTACTTC.

Only a few counts were recorded for this clonotype. The genes are TRBV28 and TRBJ1-3, with D unresolved. Between the trimmed V and J ends, which lost 5 bases and 0 bases, there was a span of 11 bases. The CDR3 covers 15 residues. The germline V gene encodes CDR1 MDHEN and CDR2 SYDVKM. CDR3 residues: CASSTFKSSGNTIYF. The CDR3 coding sequence is TGTGCCAGCAGTACCTTCAAGAGCTCTGGAAACACCATATATTTT.

The chain employs TRBV27 and TRBJ2-1, with D perhaps TRBD1 (5 bases). The CDR3 covers 12 residues. The V end lost 2 bases, the J end lost 8 bases, and 7 bases lay between the germline ends. Germline loops: CDR1 MNHEY, CDR2 SMNVEV (reference sequence). This CDR3 reads CASSLQGYEQFF. The CDR3 DNA is TGTGCCAGCAGTTTACAGGGTTATGAGCAGTTCTTC.

V and J are TRBV28 and TRBJ1-2; weak D call: TRBD1 (6 bases). Germline V CDR1 and CDR2: MDHEN, SYDVKM. The CDR3 has 11 amino acids. Trimming removed 7 bases from V and 7 bases from J, with 10 bases in between. The CDR3: CASNRDLGYTF. Here the CDR3 DNA reads TGTGCCAGCAACAGGGATCTTGGCTACACCTTC.

The chain recombines TRBV12-3 or TRBV12-4 with TRBJ1-4; no definite D call. The CDR3 covers 15 residues. V was trimmed by 2 bases and J by 8 bases, leaving 15 bases between them. In DNA, the CDR3 is TGTGCCAGCAGTTTAAGTGGCAGATTTGGGGAAAAACTGTTTTTT. This gives the protein CASSLSGRFGEKLFF.

This clonotype was found a few times. The rearrangement uses TRBV7-2 and TRBJ2-3; no clear D. The length of the CDR3 is 15 residues. Trimming left V 4 bases short and J 6 bases short, with 17 bases between. The germline gives CDR1 SGHTA, CDR2 FQGNSA. The CDR3, as DNA: TGTGCCAGCAGCTCCATGAGACCGACTGTGGATACGCAGTATTTT. Translation: CASSSMRPTVDTQYF.

The chain employs TRBV10-3 and TRBJ2-3; no clear D. Germline-derived CDR1 and CDR2 are ENHRY and SYGVKD. Deletions cut 4 bases from V and 4 bases from J, with 6 bases between. This CDR3 has 12 amino acids. CDR3 DNA: TGTGCCATCAGTGCCGCCTCAGATACGCAGTATTTT. It encodes CAISAASDTQYF.

The chain couples TRBV28 to TRBJ1-2; D call uncertain. The germline V and J ends were trimmed by 5 bases and 4 bases, with 14 bases remaining between them. In germline, CDR1 is MDHEN, CDR2 SYDVKM. CDR3 length: 14 residues. This chain's CDR3 is CASSPGGQPYGYTF. In DNA form, the CDR3 reads TGTGCCAGCAGTCCCGGAGGGCAGCCCTATGGCTACACCTTC.

The chain recombines TRBV30 with TRBJ1-2; possibly TRBD1 for D (5 bases). CDR1 and CDR2 (germline): GTSNPN, SVGIG (reference sequence). Trimming shortened V by 4 bases and J by 2 bases, and 17 bases separated the two germline ends. The CDR3 length is 15 residues. In nucleotides, the CDR3 is TGTGCCTGGACCTCGTCGAGAGGGGCGAACTATGGCTACACCTTC. This translates into CAWTSSRGANYGYTF.

V gene TRBV13 combines with J gene TRBJ1-2; D call uncertain. The V end lost 2 bases, the J end lost 3 bases, and 22 bases lay between the germline ends. Per germline, CDR1 PRHDT and CDR2 FYEKMQ (reference sequence). The CDR3 spans 18 residues. CDR3 nucleotide sequence: TGTGCCAGCAGCTTAAGACGGGGAAAAAAGACGGTCGACTATGGCTACACCTTC. This codes for CASSLRRGKKTVDYGYTF.

A note on this clonotype: The CDR3 carries no conserved terminal phenylalanine or tryptophan, so it likely arises from a read error. The V call is TRBV5-1, the J call TRBJ1-3; D gene unclear. The CDR3 has 15 amino acids. V lost 1 base to trimming and J lost 0 bases, with 8 bases between them. The germline V gene encodes CDR1 SGHRS and CDR2 YFSETQ. The CDR3 is CASSLTAASGNTIYL. The CDR3 DNA reads TGCGCCAGCAGCTTGACGGCAGCCTCTGGAAACACCATATATTTG.

As regards this clonotype: A read error may account for a junction end that differs from germline. This chain links TRBV7-2 with TRBJ2-1, with 11 nucleotides matching TRBD2. Germline V gives CDR1 SGHTA, CDR2 FQGNSA. The CDR3 covers 19 residues. CDR3 bases: TGTGTCAGCAGCCTCGGGACTAGCGGCTACTCTAGCTCCTACAATGAGCAGTTCTTC. It is translated as CVSSLGTSGYSSSYNEQFF.

This clonotype was detected only a few times. At one end the junction does not follow the germline gene, possibly because of a read error. The rearrangement joins TRBV12-3 or TRBV12-4 to TRBJ1-3; 9 positions agree with TRBD1. The CDR3 totals 17 residues. CDR3 sequence reads: CASRLAGTGISGNTIYF. CDR3 bases: TGTGCCAGCAGATTAGCCGGGACAGGGATCTCTGGAAACACCATATATTTT.

This clonotype was seen more than once but under ten times. The chain links TRBV12-3 or TRBV12-4 to TRBJ1-2; D is perhaps TRBD1 (5 bases). Trimming pared 3 bases from V and 8 bases from J, leaving 16 bases between. This CDR3 comprises 14 residues. This CDR3 is CASSFSRETGGYTF. The CDR3, as DNA: TGTGCCAGCAGTTTTTCCAGGGAAACGGGCGGCTACACCTTC.

This clonotype has only a few counts. DNA for the CDR3: TGTGCCATCAGTGGGGCTAGCGGGGGGAACGAGCAGTACTTC. Its translation is CAISGASGGNEQYF. V is TRBV10-3 and J is TRBJ2-7; 11 nucleotides align to TRBD2. V shed 4 bases and J 5 bases; nucleotides not matched to a gene: 4. CDR1 and CDR2 (germline): ENHRY, SYGVKD. The length of the CDR3 is 14 residues.

In its sample, this clonotype was seen a few times. This chain joins TRBV10-3 and TRBJ2-7; the match to TRBD1 covers 7 bases. There are 12 residues in the CDR3. V lost 8 bases to trimming and J lost 2 bases; unmatched junction nucleotides: 3. Germline V CDR1 and CDR2: ENHRY, SYGVKD. The CDR3 bases are TGTGCCATCGGGACAGTAACCTACGAGCAGTACTTC. It encodes CAIGTVTYEQYF.

This clonotype was observed a handful of times. V usage is TRBV5-1 and J usage is TRBJ1-1; 9 positions agree with TRBD1. Germline CDR1 is SGHRS and CDR2 is YFSETQ. The length of the CDR3 is 14 residues. The J segment lost 5 bases and the V segment lost 4 bases, leaving 6 bases of the junction unmatched. CDR3 loop: CASSVQGAETEAFF. The CDR3 nucleotides are TGCGCCAGCAGCGTACAGGGGGCGGAAACTGAAGCTTTCTTT.

The chain is built from TRBV12-3 or TRBV12-4 and TRBJ1-4; TRBD1 is a possible D gene (5 bases). The germline V and J ends were trimmed by 5 bases and 10 bases, with 11 bases remaining between them. CDR3 size: 12 residues. This CDR3 is CASSPRAGKLFF. The CDR3 DNA reads as TGTGCCAGCAGTCCCAGGGCAGGAAAACTGTTTTTT.

The rearrangement uses TRBV5-1 and TRBJ2-1, with TRBD1 matching 10 bases. V gave up 0 bases and J gave up 7 bases; unmatched junction bases: 4. Germline CDR1 SGHRS, CDR2 YFSETQ. There are 15 residues in the CDR3. This CDR3 reads CASSLGQGAGNEQFF. CDR3 coding DNA: TGCGCCAGCAGCTTGGGACAGGGGGCGGGGAATGAGCAGTTCTTC.

This rearrangement joins TRBV11-3 to TRBJ2-1; 9 positions match TRBD2. Looked up from germline, CDR1 is SGHNT and CDR2 is YENEEA. CDR3 length equals 15 residues. The V segment lost 4 bases and the J segment 7 bases; nucleotides outside the gene matches: 8. The CDR3 DNA sequence: TGTGCCAGCAGCTCCCTCGGCGGGGGGGAGAATGAGCAGTTCTTC. It yields the protein CASSSLGGGENEQFF.